This entry describes one TCR beta chain. The source of the sample is a study of cytomegalovirus exposure and HLA in healthy donors. Primers included in the PCR were 60 Vbeta and 13 Jbeta primers. Repertoires were generated with immunoSEQ multiplex PCR, while TCRdb's copy carries only in-frame clones and drops some. The repertoire holds hundreds of thousands of clones, with over 60% as singletons. The germline V gene has CDR1 LGHNA and CDR2 YSLEER. The CDR3 is 15 amino acids. The V and J ends lost 2 bases and 0 bases respectively, with 11 bases between them. The TCR was taken from a man between 18 and 35 years old in good health and CMV-seronegative. V usage is TRBV4-3 and J usage is TRBJ2-7, with D possibly being TRBD2 (6 bases). The specimen was PBMCs. CDR3 bases: TGCGCCAGCAGCCAATATAGCGGTACCTCCTACGAGCAGTACTTC. This gives the protein CASSQYSGTSYEQYF.